This TCR beta chain came from a study of cytomegalovirus exposure and HLA in healthy donors. Study background: In a later analysis, the roughly 130 validation repertoires were reported to have used the same platform as the approximately 670 first-cohort repertoires. Study observations and caveats: For cytomegalovirus status, the classifier reportedly gave diagnoses with high specificity and sensitivity. Altogether, about 160 TCR beta chains were recorded as cytomegalovirus-associated.

This CDR3 has 16 residues. Germline V gives CDR1 MNHNY, CDR2 SVGAGI (reference sequence). Trimming cost V 2 bases and J 2 bases; bases outside gene matches: 6. The table came from immunoSEQ multiplex PCR; TCRdb's copy has only in-frame clones and leaves some out. The data contain under 200,000 clones, about 81% of them singletons. As to this clone: Antigen: not known.

This clonotype originated in a woman under 40 in good health and CMV-seronegative. Material: PBMCs. The rearrangement uses TRBV6-6 and TRBJ1-5, with 7 bases that match TRBD1. CDR3 sequence reads: CASSYAQGTRNQPQHF. In nucleotides, the CDR3 is TGTGCCAGCAGTTACGCACAGGGGACGCGCAATCAGCCCCAGCATTTT.